These 32 T cell receptor beta chains originate from one sample sequenced in a study of shared clonotypes between healthy human individuals. Repertoires were generated with immunoSEQ multiplex PCR, while TCRdb's copy carries only in-frame clones and drops some. The table records about 610,000 clones, approximately 96% of them present only once. CD8 cells regarded as naive lacked CD45RO, were positively chosen for CCR7, and omitted terminally differentiated effector memory CD45RA+ cells. The sample taken for sequencing was naive CD8+ T cells sorted from blood. The receptors shown here come from a woman aged 30 to 39 in good health.

The chain joins TRBV13 to TRBJ2-1; D not certain. The V and J ends lost 3 bases and 4 bases respectively, with 4 bases between them. Germline V gene sequence: CDR1 PRHDT, CDR2 FYEKMQ (reference sequence). The CDR3 sequence is 12 residues long. Written as DNA, the CDR3 is TGTGCCAGCAGCTTTACATACAATGAGCAGTTCTTC. It yields the protein CASSFTYNEQFF.

The rearrangement links TRBV4-1 to TRBJ2-7; the match to TRBD2 covers 13 bases. Germline V gene sequence: CDR1 MGHRA, CDR2 YSYEKL. V was pared by 6 bases and J by 2 bases, with 7 bases of the junction left unmatched. CDR3 length equals 16 residues. For the CDR3, the DNA is TGCGCCAGCAGACTAGCGGGAGGGTTAAACACCTACGAGCAGTACTTC. Translation: CASRLAGGLNTYEQYF.

The rearrangement links TRBV7-9 to TRBJ2-7; TRBD2 aligns across 12 bases. The CDR3 length is 14 residues. Germline V gene data show CDR1 as SEHNR and CDR2 as FQNEAQ (reference sequence). Unmatched junction bases numbered 5, after V lost 5 bases and J lost 6 bases. DNA of the CDR3: TGTGCCAGCAGCCGATGGACTAGCGGGACCGAGCAGTACTTC. This encodes CASSRWTSGTEQYF.

The chain recombines TRBV5-1 with TRBJ2-3; D gene unclear. The V gene's germline CDR1 is SGHRS and CDR2 YFSETQ. V was shortened by 3 bases and J by 1 base, with 18 bases between the two germline ends. CDR3 length equals 17 residues. This CDR3 reads CASSSTSSAGGTDTQYF. Here the CDR3 DNA reads TGCGCCAGCAGCTCGACGAGCTCAGCAGGCGGCACAGATACGCAGTATTTT. The whole variable domain, filled in from reference TRBV5-1 and TRBJ2-3, reads KAGVTQTPRYLIKTRGQQVTLSCSPISGHRSVSWYQQTPGQGLQFLFEYFSETQRNKGNFPGRFSGRQFSNSRSEMNVSTLELGDSALYLCASSSTSSAGGTDTQYFGPGTRLTVL.

This rearrangement joins TRBV9 to TRBJ2-7; 7 bases agree with TRBD2. Germline assignment: CDR1 SGDLS and CDR2 YYNGEE. V shed 3 bases and J 5 bases; nucleotides not matched to a gene: 5. The CDR3 totals 13 residues. The CDR3 DNA follows: TGTGCCAGCAGCGCCGGGACTACCCACGAGCAGTACTTC. Translated: CASSAGTTHEQYF.

The V and J genes are TRBV27 and TRBJ1-1; D is unresolved. Per the germline V gene, CDR1 is MNHEY and CDR2 is SMNVEV (reference sequence). The CDR3 runs 15 residues. The ends were cut back, 0 bases at V and 1 base at J, with 9 bases in the middle. The CDR3 nucleotides read TGTGCCAGCAGTTTATCGTGGGGATGGAACACTGAAGCTTTCTTT. It specifies CASSLSWGWNTEAFF.

Remarks on this clone: Other DNA sequences of this sample code for an identical CDR3. V gene TRBV7-9 combines with J gene TRBJ2-1; no definite D call. The CDR3 runs 12 residues. CDR1 and CDR2 from the germline V gene are SEHNR and FQNEAQ (reference sequence). V lost 4 bases and J lost 5, with 6 bases in between. CDR3 bases: TGTGCCAGCAGCTCTGGTAACAATGAGCAGTTCTTC. This codes for CASSSGNNEQFF.

The chain employs TRBV28 and TRBJ2-7; perhaps TRBD2 as D (5 bases). The CDR3 has 15 amino acids. Germline CDR1 MDHEN, CDR2 SYDVKM. V dropped 3 bases and J dropped 2 bases, with 14 bases sitting between them. CDR3: CASSFGLAAAYEQYF. CDR3 sequence (DNA): TGTGCCAGCAGTTTCGGGCTAGCCGCCGCCTACGAGCAGTACTTC.

The V and J genes are TRBV4-1 and TRBJ2-7; 12 bases map to TRBD2. The CDR3 consists of 15 residues. Germline V gene data show CDR1 as MGHRA and CDR2 as YSYEKL. J gave up 6 bases and V 4 bases, and 7 bases lay outside the gene matches. DNA for the CDR3: TGCGCCAGCAGCCTCGGACTAGCGGGATCAGTCGAGCAGTACTTC. Its protein is CASSLGLAGSVEQYF.

This clone was counted a single time. This rearrangement joins TRBV9 to TRBJ1-3; 8 positions match TRBD1. Germline CDR1 is SGDLS and CDR2 is YYNGEE. The trim removed 4 bases at V and 3 bases at J, leaving 3 bases unmatched. CDR3 length: 14 residues. The CDR3 sequence is CASSPGGSGNTIYF. The DNA for the CDR3 is TGTGCCAGCAGCCCAGGGGGCAGTGGAAACACCATATATTTT.

Worth noting for this clone: Within the sample, other DNA sequences also encode this same CDR3. The chain links TRBV2 to TRBJ2-7; D is unresolved. In germline, CDR1 is SNHLY, CDR2 FYNNEI. Between the trimmed V and J ends, which lost 0 bases and 1 base, there was a span of 4 bases. This CDR3 region has 13 residues. CDR3 sequence (DNA): TGTGCCAGCAGTGAAGCCAGTTCCTACGAGCAGTACTTC. It specifies CASSEASSYEQYF.

This sequence joins TRBV5-1 and TRBJ2-2; D remains unclear. V lost 3 bases to trimming and J lost 1 base, with 13 bases between them. The CDR3 length is 16 residues. The germline gives CDR1 SGHRS, CDR2 YFSETQ. CDR3 amino acids: CASSSPNRENTGELFF. The CDR3, as DNA: TGCGCCAGCAGCTCCCCGAACCGCGAGAACACCGGGGAGCTGTTTTTT.

This clone was detected once. J is TRBJ2-1 and V is TRBV10-2; TRBD2 aligns across 12 bases. CDR1 is WSHSY and CDR2 is SAAADI in the germline V gene. This CDR3 contains 12 residues. V lost 7 bases and J lost 10; bases outside the gene matches: 2. CDR3 sequence (DNA): TGCGCCAGCACTGGACTAGCGGGGGAGCAGTTCTTC. The encoded protein is CASTGLAGEQFF.

The rearrangement uses TRBV11-2 and TRBJ1-5, with D hard to call. The germline V gene encodes CDR1 SGHAT and CDR2 FQNNGV. V was cut by 5 bases and J by 0 bases, with 8 bases left in between. This CDR3 is 14 amino acids long. CDR3 DNA sequence: TGTGCCAGCAGCAGGGAGCCTAGCAATCAGCCCCAGCATTTT. As protein: CASSREPSNQPQHF.

The genes are TRBV19 and TRBJ1-1, with 12 bases identical to TRBD1. With V trimmed by 5 bases and J by 5 bases, 3 bases remained unmatched. The germline CDR1 and CDR2 sequences are LNHDA and SQIVND (reference sequence). The CDR3 totals 14 residues. The CDR3: CASSPGQGATEAFF. The CDR3 coding sequence is TGTGCCAGTAGTCCGGGACAGGGGGCAACTGAAGCTTTCTTT.

The chain joins TRBV7-6 to TRBJ2-2; a weak D match, TRBD1 (6 bases). The CDR3 is 15 residues long. CDR1 and CDR2 (germline): SGHVS, FNYEAQ. The V end was cut by 1 base, the J end by 7 bases, with 13 bases between. Written as DNA, the CDR3 is TGTGCCAGCAGCTTAGGTGGGGGCGGTCACGGGGAGCTGTTTTTT. Amino acid sequence: CASSLGGGGHGELFF.

In nucleotides, the CDR3 is TGTGCCAGCATACTCAGCCAAATCTACAATGAGCAGTTCTTC. This translates into CASILSQIYNEQFF. The V gene is TRBV2, the J gene TRBJ2-1; D ambiguous. Germline CDR1 and CDR2: SNHLY and FYNNEI. V lost 7 bases and J 3 bases, leaving 13 bases between the germline ends. The CDR3 extends over 14 amino acids.

The rearrangement links TRBV4-2 to TRBJ2-7; D is perhaps TRBD2 (6 bases). Germline CDR1 is LGHNA and CDR2 is YNFKEQ. The CDR3 contains 13 residues. The ends were cut back, 6 bases at V and 5 bases at J, with 14 bases in the middle. The CDR3 DNA follows: TGTGCCAGCAGAGGGACTTCTTCCCACGAGCAGTACTTC. This encodes CASRGTSSHEQYF.

This chain uses TRBV28 with TRBJ2-1; D is undetermined. CDR3 length: 13 residues. V lost 7 bases to trimming and J lost 3 bases, with 10 bases between them. Germline V lookup: CDR1 MDHEN, CDR2 SYDVKM. In DNA, the CDR3 is TGTGCCAGCACAGGCCAGAACTACAATGAGCAGTTCTTC. Protein product: CASTGQNYNEQFF.

The chain recombines TRBV10-2 with TRBJ2-1; 8 bases are a match to TRBD2. The CDR3 has 16 amino acids. The junction had 7 bases not matched to a gene; V was cut back by 2 bases and J by 4 bases. From germline, CDR1 is WSHSY and CDR2 SAAADI. The CDR3 region has the DNA TGCGCCAGCAGTGAGCGGGGGGGGGAAGGATACAATGAGCAGTTCTTC. Translated, it gives CASSERGGEGYNEQFF.

The V call is TRBV2, the J call TRBJ2-7, with TRBD2 matching over 12 bases. Germline trimming cut 6 bases from V and 1 base from J; bases unmatched to any gene: 4. This CDR3 contains 15 residues. Germline V lookup: CDR1 SNHLY, CDR2 FYNNEI. The CDR3, as DNA: TGTGCCAGCAGAGCGACTAGCGGGAGATCCTACGAGCAGTACTTC. It translates to CASRATSGRSYEQYF.

The rearrangement uses TRBV28 and TRBJ2-2; D is possibly TRBD1 or TRBD2 (5 bases each). Germline V lookup: CDR1 MDHEN, CDR2 SYDVKM. The CDR3 has 16 residues. With 11 bases removed from V and 2 bases from J, the gap between germline ends came to 21 bases. For the CDR3, the DNA is TGTGCCGGGGGAAACCTCAGAGCGGAAAACACCGGGGAGCTGTTTTTT. Its protein product is CAGGNLRAENTGELFF. The full variable domain, with the rest looked up from reference TRBV28 and TRBJ2-2, is DVKVTQSSRYLVKRTGEKVFLECVQDMDHENMFWYRQDPGLGLRLIYFSYDVKMKEKGDIPEGYSVSREKKERFSLILESASTNQTSMYLCAGGNLRAENTGELFFGEGSRLTVL.

The chain recombines TRBV19 with TRBJ1-5; D may be TRBD1 (6 bases). The germline V gene has CDR1 LNHDA and CDR2 SQIVND (reference sequence). The CDR3 sequence is 12 residues long. Trimming took off 8 bases at V and 8 bases at J, with 13 bases between the two ends. CDR3 in DNA: TGTGCCAGTGCCACAGGGTTGAAGCCCCAGCATTTT. Residues: CASATGLKPQHF. Supplemented by reference TRBV19 and TRBJ1-5, the full variable domain reads DGGITQSPKYLFRKEGQNVTLSCEQNLNHDAMYWYRQDPGQGLRLIYYSQIVNDFQKGDIAEGYSVSREKKESFPLTVTSAQKNPTAFYLCASATGLKPQHFGDGTRLSIL.

The CDR3 nucleotides are TGTGCCAGCAGCTTTGGGTTCAGCGGAATCACAGATACGCAGTATTTT. Its translation is CASSFGFSGITDTQYF. The chain couples TRBV7-9 to TRBJ2-3, with D maybe TRBD2 (5 bases). The V gene lost 3 bases and the J gene lost 2 bases, with 15 bases spanning the gap. The CDR3 contains 16 residues. Germline V gene lookup returns CDR1 SEHNR and CDR2 FQNEAQ (reference sequence).

The rearrangement joins TRBV25-1 to TRBJ2-7, with D perhaps TRBD2 (5 bases). With 3 bases removed from V and 3 bases from J, the gap between germline ends came to 21 bases. From germline, CDR1 is MGHDK and CDR2 SYGVNS. This CDR3 is built from 17 residues. The CDR3 reads CASSETRPGNTFYEQYF. The CDR3 DNA reads TGTGCCAGCAGTGAGACAAGACCCGGGAACACATTCTACGAGCAGTACTTC.

The rearrangement uses TRBV27 and TRBJ1-1; D call uncertain. CDR1 and CDR2 (germline): MNHEY, SMNVEV (reference sequence). Trimming shortened V by 4 bases and J by 0 bases, and 6 bases separated the two germline ends. CDR3 length: 13 amino acids. This CDR3 is CASSSRLNTEAFF. The CDR3 DNA reads TGTGCCAGCAGTTCCCGACTGAACACTGAAGCTTTCTTT.

The CDR3 reads CASSFSGRPTDTQYF. CDR3 coding DNA: TGTGCCAGCAGCTTCTCCGGGAGACCCACAGATACGCAGTATTTT. The rearrangement joins TRBV5-8 to TRBJ2-3, with D perhaps matching TRBD2 (6 bases). Per germline, CDR1 SGHTS and CDR2 YDEGEE. V was clipped by 2 bases and J by 2 bases, with 12 bases between them. There are 15 residues in the CDR3.

The genes are TRBV29-1 and TRBJ1-4, with D unresolved. Germline V lookup: CDR1 SQVTM, CDR2 ANQGSEA. V was trimmed by 2 bases and J by 3 bases, leaving 10 bases between them. The CDR3 is made up of 14 amino acids. CDR3 sequence: CSVESGPPNEKLFF. CDR3 sequence (DNA): TGCAGCGTTGAATCGGGCCCCCCTAATGAAAAACTGTTTTTT.

The chain links TRBV10-1 to TRBJ2-7; 8 nucleotides match TRBD1. With 10 bases clipped from V and 0 bases from J, the junction kept 5 bases outside the gene matches. This CDR3 spans 13 amino acids. Germline CDR1 reads WNHNN; CDR2 reads SYGVQD (reference sequence). CDR3 nucleotide sequence: TGCGCCAACAGGACAGGGATCTCCTACGAGCAGTACTTC. It specifies CANRTGISYEQYF.

This chain uses TRBV7-9 with TRBJ1-1; 7 nucleotides align to TRBD1. The trim removed 5 bases at V and 3 bases at J, leaving 6 bases unmatched. This CDR3 comprises 14 residues. CDR1 and CDR2 from the germline V gene are SEHNR and FQNEAQ (reference sequence). This CDR3 reads CASSLTGTDTEAFF. CDR3 in DNA: TGTGCCAGCAGCCTTACCGGGACAGACACTGAAGCTTTCTTT. The whole variable domain, filled in from reference TRBV7-9 and TRBJ1-1, reads DTGVSQNPRHKITKRGQNVTFRCDPISEHNRLYWYRQTLGQGPEFLTYFQNEAQLEKSRLLSDRFSAERPKGSFSTLEIQRTEQGDSAMYLCASSLTGTDTEAFFGQGTRLTVV.

V is TRBV7-9 and J is TRBJ2-7, with 11 bases that match TRBD2. The germline V gene has CDR1 SEHNR and CDR2 FQNEAQ (reference sequence). V lost 0 bases, J lost 6 bases, and 4 bases stayed unmatched. The CDR3 runs to 15 residues. CDR3 coding DNA: TGTGCCAGCAGCTTAGCGTCGGGACTAGCGGTCGAGCAGTACTTC. This encodes CASSLASGLAVEQYF. Using reference TRBV7-9 and TRBJ2-7 for the parts outside the CDR3, the full variable domain is DTGVSQNPRHKITKRGQNVTFRCDPISEHNRLYWYRQTLGQGPEFLTYFQNEAQLEKSRLLSDRFSAERPKGSFSTLEIQRTEQGDSAMYLCASSLASGLAVEQYFGPGTRLTVT.

The V and J genes are TRBV21-1 and TRBJ1-5; TRBD1 is the table's D call and was not checked against the DNA. TRBV21-1 is listed as a pseudogene. The CDR3 is 15 amino acids. Here the CDR3 reads CASPTGYNENQPQHF. The CDR3 DNA is TGTGCCAGCCCGACAGGGTATAACGAAAATCAGCCCCAGCATTTT.